The 30 T cell receptor beta chains listed next were all sequenced from one sample in a study of early T cells in non-severe SARS-CoV-2 infection. MiXCR, run by TCRdb on the 5' RACE reads, gives a single entry per CDR3 protein. This table holds some 75,000 distinct CDR3 sequences, about 13% found once. The source material was whole blood. These receptors were taken from an adult who was a healthcare worker with PCR-confirmed SARS-CoV-2 infection or an uninfected control (not recorded which).

Comment on this clonotype: A much larger clone lies one base from this, so it may be a read error. CDR3 bases: TGTGCCAACCGCAGAGGGGCCGGATCCTACGAGCAGTACTTC. Residues: CANRRGAGSYEQYF. V usage is TRBV10-3 and J usage is TRBJ2-7; D is tentatively TRBD1 or TRBD2 (5 bases each). The V end lost 10 bases, the J end lost 1 base, and 17 bases lay between the germline ends. Germline CDR1 ENHRY, CDR2 SYGVKD. The CDR3 totals 14 residues.

The chain has TRBV7-9 and TRBJ2-7; TRBD1 is a possible D gene (5 bases). The CDR3 is 17 residues long. CDR1 SEHNR and CDR2 FQNEAQ come from the germline V gene (reference sequence). Trimming stripped 4 bases from V and 3 bases from J, with 22 bases between. CDR3 in amino acids: CASSSGSDSESFYEQYF. For the CDR3, the DNA is TGTGCCAGCAGCTCCGGGTCAGACAGTGAGTCTTTCTACGAGCAGTACTTC.

This clonotype was found many times. J is TRBJ1-5 and V is TRBV30; no clear D. This CDR3 spans 16 amino acids. The V gene's germline CDR1 is GTSNPN and CDR2 SVGIG (reference sequence). The ends were cut back, 2 bases at V and 3 bases at J, with 17 bases in the middle. This CDR3 is CAWSLSAGGNNQPQHF. The CDR3 DNA follows: TGTGCCTGGAGTTTGTCGGCGGGTGGCAACAATCAGCCCCAGCATTTT.

This clonotype occurred many times. The J gene is TRBJ1-5, the V gene TRBV29-1; 7 bases fit TRBD1. In germline, CDR1 is SQVTM, CDR2 ANQGSEA. The CDR3 contains 13 residues. V lost 5 bases and J lost 3; bases outside the gene matches: 4. The CDR3 DNA follows: TGCAGCGTTAGAGACAGGGACAATCAGCCCCAGCATTTT. Translating gives CSVRDRDNQPQHF. Together with reference TRBV29-1 and TRBJ1-5, the CDR3 gives the full variable domain: SAVISQKPSRDICQRGTSLTIQCQVDSQVTMMFWYRQQPGQSLTLIATANQGSEATYESGFVIDKFPISRPNLTFSTLTVSNMSPEDSSIYLCSVRDRDNQPQHFGDGTRLSIL.

In its sample, this clonotype was seen many times. The CDR3 loop is CASSLELSTYSPLHF. Written as DNA, the CDR3 is TGCGCCAGCAGCTTGGAATTATCTACTTATTCACCCCTCCACTTT. The chain employs TRBV5-1 and TRBJ1-6, with unresolved D. Germline V gene sequence: CDR1 SGHRS, CDR2 YFSETQ. Deletions cut 0 bases from V and 8 bases from J, with 12 bases between. The CDR3 is 15 residues long.

This clonotype was detected ten times or more. The J gene is TRBJ2-3, the V gene TRBV10-3; the match to TRBD2 covers 15 bases. This CDR3 spans 14 amino acids. Germline V gives CDR1 ENHRY, CDR2 SYGVKD. Trimming took 11 bases from V and 3 from J; bases not matched to a gene: 3. The CDR3, as DNA: TGTGCCGCCGGGACTAGCGGGGGGACAGATACGCAGTATTTT. Translating it yields CAAGTSGGTDTQYF.

This clonotype was seen repeatedly, ten times or more. V and J are TRBV5-4 and TRBJ1-6; 7 bases line up with TRBD1. CDR1 is SGHNT, CDR2 YYREEE, per germline (reference sequence). The CDR3 consists of 16 residues. Trimming removed 4 bases from V and 7 bases from J; junction bases left unmatched: 11. The CDR3, as DNA: TGTGCCAGCAGCGAGGGGACAGTTCTGAGGAATTCACCCCTCCACTTT. This codes for CASSEGTVLRNSPLHF.

This clonotype came up a few times. This sequence joins TRBV7-8 and TRBJ2-3; D is uncertain. The CDR3 length is 15 residues. V shed 1 base and J shed 0 bases, with 8 bases lying between them. Germline-derived CDR1 and CDR2 are SGHVS and FQNEAQ. The CDR3 DNA is TGTGCCAGCAGCTTAGACTCGTTTAGCACAGATACGCAGTATTTT. Residues: CASSLDSFSTDTQYF.

The table lists this clonotype with many counts. The CDR3 loop reads CASSVGNTGELFF. CDR3 in DNA: TGTGCCAGCAGTGTCGGCAACACCGGGGAGCTGTTTTTT. The chain employs TRBV6-4 and TRBJ2-2, with D uncertain. The CDR3 length is 13 residues. V was pared by 4 bases and J by 2 bases, with 5 bases between. CDR1 is MRHNA, CDR2 SNTAGT, per germline.

This clonotype appeared many times. The rearrangement uses TRBV7-2 and TRBJ2-1, with D tentatively TRBD1 or TRBD2 (5 bases each). Between the trimmed V and J ends, which lost 5 bases and 9 bases, there was a span of 17 bases. The CDR3 runs to 14 residues. Germline-derived CDR1 and CDR2 are SGHTA and FQGNSA. The CDR3 sequence: CASSPLGFGGEQFF. CDR3 nucleotide sequence: TGTGCCAGCAGCCCGTTGGGATTTGGGGGTGAGCAGTTCTTC. Combining the CDR3 with reference TRBV7-2 and TRBJ2-1 gives the whole variable domain GAGVSQSPSNKVTEKGKDVELRCDPISGHTALYWYRQSLGQGLEFLIYFQGNSAPDKSGLPSDRFSAERTGGSVSTLTIQRTQQEDSAVYLCASSPLGFGGEQFFGPGTRLTVL.

The V gene is TRBV10-3, the J gene TRBJ2-3, with 8 bases lining up with TRBD2. Germline CDR1 ENHRY, CDR2 SYGVKD. The ends lost 0 bases at V and 5 bases at J; junction bases unmatched: 10. The CDR3 has 17 amino acids. In DNA form, the CDR3 reads TGTGCCATCAGTGAGTCTCGGATAGCGGGGTCGGTAGATACGCAGTATTTT. It translates to CAISESRIAGSVDTQYF.

V and J are TRBV2 and TRBJ2-1; 7 positions agree with TRBD1. The V gene end was trimmed by 7 bases and the J gene end by 2 bases; junction bases not matched to a gene: 5. CDR3 length equals 14 residues. Germline assignment: CDR1 SNHLY and CDR2 FYNNEI. The CDR3: CASNRDRAYNEQFF. CDR3 nucleotide sequence: TGTGCCAGCAACCGGGACAGAGCCTACAATGAGCAGTTCTTC.

The chain carries TRBV6-2 or TRBV6-3 and TRBJ2-5; D is uncertain. V dropped 5 bases and J dropped 1 base, with 11 bases sitting between them. The CDR3 sequence is 14 residues long. The germline V gene has CDR1 MNHEY and CDR2 SVGEGT. CDR3 sequence (DNA): TGTGCCAGCAGTACGACCGCAGCCCAAGAGACCCAGTACTTC. It is translated as CASSTTAAQETQYF.

This clonotype was picked up a small number of times. The chain links TRBV4-1 to TRBJ1-6; TRBD1 matches at 7 bases. Germline V lookup: CDR1 MGHRA, CDR2 YSYEKL. V lost 1 base to trimming and J lost 7 bases; unmatched junction nucleotides: 4. The CDR3 is made up of 15 amino acids. The CDR3 DNA reads as TGCGCCAGCAGCCAAGTTGGCAGGGGGAATTCACCCCTCCACTTT. As protein: CASSQVGRGNSPLHF.

This clonotype was recorded at least ten times. V usage is TRBV15 and J usage is TRBJ2-7; 10 nucleotides line up with TRBD1. The CDR3 length is 18 residues. CDR1 is LNHNV, CDR2 YYDKDF, per germline (reference sequence). Trimming at V came to 5 bases and at J to 2 bases, leaving 15 bases not matched to a gene. In DNA, the CDR3 is TGTGCCACCAGCGGGGGGACAGGGGCGATCTTATCTGCCTACGAGCAGTACTTC. This codes for CATSGGTGAILSAYEQYF.

The CDR3 loop is CASSPIAWSSYNEQFF. DNA of the CDR3: TGTGCCAGCAGCCCCATAGCGTGGAGCTCCTACAATGAGCAGTTCTTC. V and J are TRBV6-2 or TRBV6-3 and TRBJ2-1; D might be TRBD2 (5 bases). This CDR3 comprises 16 residues. Per germline, CDR1 MNHEY and CDR2 SVGEGT. V lost 6 bases and J lost 0, with 15 bases in between.

In this sample, this clonotype turned up many times. This chain joins TRBV2 and TRBJ2-3, with 7 bases fitting TRBD1. Germline CDR1 is SNHLY and CDR2 is FYNNEI. V gave up 6 bases and J gave up 0 bases; unmatched junction bases: 3. The CDR3 length is 14 residues. CDR3 sequence reads: CASSPGQSTDTQYF. The CDR3 coding sequence is TGTGCCAGCAGCCCGGGACAGAGCACAGATACGCAGTATTTT.

V and J are TRBV19 and TRBJ2-1; 8 bases align to TRBD2. Germline CDR1 reads LNHDA; CDR2 reads SQIVND (reference sequence). The V gene end was trimmed by 5 bases and the J gene end by 2 bases; junction bases not matched to a gene: 8. CDR3 length: 16 residues. CDR3 DNA: TGTGCCAGTAGTTGGGAAAGCGGGGGCCCCTACAATGAGCAGTTCTTC. Its protein product is CASSWESGGPYNEQFF.

This clonotype occurred many times. The rearrangement links TRBV27 to TRBJ2-1, with D possibly TRBD2 on 6 matching bases. This CDR3 region has 13 residues. Germline V lookup: CDR1 MNHEY, CDR2 SMNVEV (reference sequence). Trimming shortened V by 6 bases and J by 7 bases, and 13 bases separated the two germline ends. CDR3 sequence (DNA): TGTGCCAGCAGGGATACGGCGGGGAATGAGCAGTTCTTC. Translation gives CASRDTAGNEQFF.

The table lists this clonotype with a few counts. The chain carries TRBV20-1 and TRBJ1-3; 7 nucleotides match TRBD1. V lost 0 bases to trimming and J lost 0 bases; unmatched junction nucleotides: 8. The length of the CDR3 is 17 residues. Germline V lookup: CDR1 DFQATT, CDR2 SNEGSKA (reference sequence). This CDR3 reads CSARDPGTARSGNTIYF. The CDR3 DNA reads TGCAGTGCTAGAGACCCCGGGACAGCCCGCTCTGGAAACACCATATATTTT.

This clonotype was counted only a few times. The chain employs TRBV5-1 and TRBJ2-7; D is unclear. V lost 0 bases and J 6 bases, leaving 4 bases between the germline ends. The CDR3 spans 11 residues. Per the germline V gene, CDR1 is SGHRS and CDR2 is YFSETQ. CDR3 sequence: CASSLGTEQYF. CDR3 DNA sequence: TGCGCCAGCAGCTTGGGAACCGAGCAGTACTTC.

This clonotype appeared many times. DNA of the CDR3: TGTGCCAGCAGCCAAGGGCGGGGTCTCGCTGGGGCCAACGTCCTGACTTTC. Residues: CASSQGRGLAGANVLTF. V and J are TRBV14 and TRBJ2-6, with D perhaps TRBD2 (6 bases). Germline V lookup: CDR1 SGHDN, CDR2 FVKESK. There are 17 residues in the CDR3. Trimming took off 1 base at V and 2 bases at J, with 12 bases between the two ends.

The count of this clonotype is one. The V and J genes are TRBV5-6 and TRBJ2-1, with 9 bases that match TRBD2. Germline V CDR1 and CDR2: SGHDT, YYEEEE. J gave up 4 bases and V 4 bases, and 6 bases lay outside the gene matches. There are 15 residues in the CDR3. CDR3 DNA: TGTGCCAGCAGCGTCGGGACTAGCTATTACAATGAGCAGTTCTTC. Amino acids: CASSVGTSYYNEQFF.

This clonotype was seen ten or more times. The chain employs TRBV30 and TRBJ2-4, with D perhaps assigned TRBD1 or TRBD2 (6 bases each). This CDR3 is 20 amino acids long. Per the germline V gene, CDR1 is GTSNPN and CDR2 is SVGIG (reference sequence). Trimming cost V 2 bases and J 0 bases, with 26 bases left between them. The CDR3 nucleotides are TGTGCCTGGAGTTGGTTAGGGGCCGGCGGTCGGGGGCTAGCCAAAAACATTCAGTACTTC. It codes for CAWSWLGAGGRGLAKNIQYF. The full variable domain, rest sourced from reference TRBV30 and TRBJ2-4, is SQTIHQWPATLVQPVGSPLSLECTVEGTSNPNLYWYRQAAGRGLQLLFYSVGIGQISSEVPQNLSASRPQDRQFILSSKKLLLSDSGFYLCAWSWLGAGGRGLAKNIQYFGAGTRLSVL.

This clonotype occurred many times. The chain carries TRBV7-8 and TRBJ2-1; D call uncertain. There are 14 residues in the CDR3. CDR1 is SGHVS and CDR2 is FQNEAQ in the germline V gene. Trimming stripped 2 bases from V and 4 bases from J, with 9 bases between. Here the CDR3 DNA reads TGTGCCAGCAGCTTAAGGCTCAGGTACAATGAGCAGTTCTTC. It translates to CASSLRLRYNEQFF.

This sequence joins TRBV9 and TRBJ1-1; a weak D match, TRBD1 (5 bases). The V and J ends lost 4 bases and 4 bases respectively, with 11 bases between them. This CDR3 has 13 residues. The germline CDR1 and CDR2 sequences are SGDLS and YYNGEE. The CDR3, as DNA: TGTGCCAGCAGCCCAGGGTCGTTCACTGAAGCTTTCTTT. Residues: CASSPGSFTEAFF.

This clonotype was detected ten times or more. The chain employs TRBV20-1 and TRBJ2-3; no firm D call. Per the germline V gene, CDR1 is DFQATT and CDR2 is SNEGSKA (reference sequence). The CDR3 has 14 residues. The ends were cut back, 7 bases at V and 3 bases at J, with 17 bases in the middle. The CDR3 sequence: CSGSGGVGTDTQYF. The CDR3 nucleotides are TGCAGTGGAAGTGGTGGGGTGGGGACAGATACGCAGTATTTT.

This clonotype occurred a few times. The missing conserved phenylalanine or tryptophan at the end of this CDR3 makes a read error likely. J is TRBJ1-1 and V is TRBV7-6, with D possibly being TRBD1 (6 bases). V was clipped by 4 bases and J by 8 bases, with 17 bases between them. The CDR3 runs to 14 residues. CDR1 and CDR2 (germline): SGHVS, FNYEAQ. CDR3 coding DNA: TGTGCCAGCAGCTCCATGACTGTTGGGACAGAAGCTTTCCTT. Its translation: CASSSMTVGTEAFL.

This clonotype appeared many times. The chain carries TRBV7-2 and TRBJ2-1, with D tentatively TRBD2 (5 bases). The CDR3 extends over 14 amino acids. V was pared by 0 bases and J by 4 bases, with 7 bases between. In germline, CDR1 is SGHTA, CDR2 FQGNSA. The CDR3 sequence: CASSLALAYNEQFF. The CDR3 DNA reads as TGTGCCAGCAGCTTAGCCCTAGCATACAATGAGCAGTTCTTC.

This clonotype showed up many times. V is TRBV3-1 and J is TRBJ1-4; a weak D match, TRBD1 (5 bases). Germline V lookup: CDR1 LGHDT, CDR2 YNNKEL (reference sequence). V lost 6 bases, J lost 8 bases, and 13 bases lay in between. The CDR3 contains 13 residues. CDR3 in DNA: TGTGCCAGCAGGCGGCGGGGCCAAGAAAAACTGTTTTTT. Protein: CASRRRGQEKLFF.